This entry features one T cell receptor beta chain sequence. Its specificity is not known. Generated by immunoSEQ multiplex PCR, the TCRdb table keeps only in-frame clones and is missing some. The table includes roughly 97,000 clones, about 89% detected once. This record belongs to a study of T cell responses to AZD1222 COVID-19 vaccine. Looking at the study overall: Pooling of second doses given at about 4 or about 12 weeks was done. Study observations and caveats: Most donors were white British and more were female, and clonal diversity was possibly underestimated. Mapped onto spike, vaccine-associated CD4 TCRs spanned it and were dominant at 160-218 and 743-854.

The germline V gene encodes CDR1 SGHRS and CDR2 YFSETQ. V was pared by 2 bases and J by 3 bases, with 3 bases of the junction left unmatched. The CDR3 spans 15 residues. Here the sequenced sample was peripheral blood, taken on day 0 of AZD1222 vaccination. This chain joins TRBV5-1 and TRBJ2-3, with 10 bases matching TRBD1. This clonotype was obtained from an adult in good health. The CDR3 spells CASSFGDRGTDTQYF. CDR3 nucleotides: TGCGCCAGCAGCTTTGGGGACAGGGGAACAGATACGCAGTATTTT.